The 12 T cell receptor beta chains below all came from one sample that was sequenced in a study of OX40 agonist ivuxolimab in advanced cancers. The assay was immunoSEQ multiplex PCR, and TCRdb's table has in-frame clones only and misses some. Of tens of thousands of clones listed, around 87% are singletons. Sample: CD4+ or CD8+ T cells sorted from blood, taken in a trial of the OX40 agonist ivuxolimab. Receptors originate from an adult with an advanced solid tumor such as melanoma, head and neck, liver or kidney cancer.

The J gene is TRBJ1-4, the V gene TRBV7-8, with unresolved D. CDR1 and CDR2 (germline): SGHVS, FQNEAQ. Trimming cost V 5 bases and J 5 bases, with 9 bases left between them. This CDR3 spans 13 amino acids. Here the CDR3 DNA reads TGTGCCAGCAGCCACGGGCCAAATGAAAAACTGTTTTTT. Encoded protein: CASSHGPNEKLFF. The variable domain in full, with the rest retrieved from reference TRBV7-8 and TRBJ1-4, is GAGVSQSPRYKVAKRGQDVALRCDPISGHVSLFWYQQALGQGPEFLTYFQNEAQLDKSGLPSDRFFAERPEGSVSTLKIQRTQQEDSAVYLCASSHGPNEKLFFGSGTQLSVL.

This rearrangement joins TRBV10-2 to TRBJ1-4, with 7 bases identical to TRBD1. Germline loops: CDR1 WSHSY, CDR2 SAAADI. V was pared by 10 bases and J by 0 bases, with 5 bases of the junction left unmatched. CDR3 length: 14 residues. The CDR3, as DNA: TGCGCCACCCGACAGGGTGCAACTAATGAAAAACTGTTTTTT. Translated: CATRQGATNEKLFF.

V and J are TRBV6-6 and TRBJ2-7; perhaps TRBD2 as D (6 bases). The CDR3 has 15 residues. Trimming removed 0 bases from V and 2 bases from J, with 11 bases in between. Germline assignment: CDR1 MNHNY and CDR2 SVGAGI (reference sequence). As DNA, the CDR3 is TGTGCCAGCAGTTACTCAGGTTGGGGGGCCTACGAGCAGTACTTC. Its translation: CASSYSGWGAYEQYF.

This clone was picked up one time. The CDR3 DNA is TGTGCCAGCAGTTTCAGTTACGGGAGCAATCAGCCCCAGCATTTT. This translates into CASSFSYGSNQPQHF. V is TRBV28 and J is TRBJ1-5, with D unresolved. The ends were cut back, 3 bases at V and 1 base at J, with 10 bases in the middle. Per the germline V gene, CDR1 is MDHEN and CDR2 is SYDVKM. This CDR3 contains 15 residues.

The gene calls are TRBV5-5 and TRBJ1-5; D unresolved. Trimming pared 4 bases from V and 9 bases from J, leaving 20 bases between. There are 15 residues in the CDR3. Germline V gene sequence: CDR1 SGHKS, CDR2 YYEKEE (reference sequence). The CDR3 region is CASSTNLRGEWPQHF. The DNA of the CDR3 is TGTGCCAGCAGCACTAACTTGCGGGGAGAATGGCCCCAGCATTTT.

This rearrangement joins TRBV7-3 to TRBJ2-6; no firm D call. Trimming stripped 1 base from V and 3 bases from J, with 1 base between. CDR3 length: 13 amino acids. Per the germline V gene, CDR1 is SGHTA and CDR2 is FQGTGA. The CDR3 DNA reads TGTGCCAGCAGCTTAAATGGGGCCAACGTCCTGACTTTC. Protein: CASSLNGANVLTF.

The chain carries TRBV5-4 and TRBJ2-1; 10 nucleotides match TRBD2. CDR3 size: 16 residues. The V gene's germline CDR1 is SGHNT and CDR2 YYREEE (reference sequence). The V gene end was trimmed by 2 bases and the J gene end by 7 bases; junction bases not matched to a gene: 9. CDR3 sequence: CASSFRLAGDGNEQFF. Written as DNA, the CDR3 is TGTGCCAGCAGCTTCCGCCTAGCGGGAGACGGGAATGAGCAGTTCTTC.

The chain combines TRBV5-1 with TRBJ2-2; no reliable D call. V shed 0 bases and J shed 3 bases, with 3 bases lying between them. Germline V lookup: CDR1 SGHRS, CDR2 YFSETQ. There are 13 residues in the CDR3. The CDR3 region has the DNA TGCGCCAGCAGCTTGGGGTACACCGGGGAGCTGTTTTTT. It is translated as CASSLGYTGELFF.

This clone occurred once. DNA of the CDR3: TGTGCCAGTAGTATCAGCGGGAGAAACACTGAAGCTTTCTTT. Protein sequence: CASSISGRNTEAFF. This chain uses TRBV19 with TRBJ1-1; D gene uncertain. V was clipped by 3 bases and J by 2 bases, with 10 bases between them. This CDR3 is 14 amino acids long. Germline V gives CDR1 LNHDA, CDR2 SQIVND (reference sequence). Variable domain in full (rest from reference TRBV19 and TRBJ1-1): DGGITQSPKYLFRKEGQNVTLSCEQNLNHDAMYWYRQDPGQGLRLIYYSQIVNDFQKGDIAEGYSVSREKKESFPLTVTSAQKNPTAFYLCASSISGRNTEAFFGQGTRLTVV.

This clone was detected once. The J gene is TRBJ2-1, the V gene TRBV7-8; 8 bases are a match to TRBD2. In germline, CDR1 is SGHVS, CDR2 FQNEAQ. CDR3 length: 17 residues. V shed 2 bases and J 3 bases; nucleotides not matched to a gene: 9. As DNA, the CDR3 is TGTGCCAGCAGCTTATGGGCCACTAGCGGAGGCTACAATGAGCAGTTCTTC. This sequence encodes CASSLWATSGGYNEQFF.

The CDR3: CASSFVGTDTQYF. The CDR3 coding sequence is TGTGCCAGCAGCTTTGTGGGCACAGATACGCAGTATTTT. The chain has TRBV5-5 and TRBJ2-3; D ambiguous. V was clipped by 2 bases and J by 1 base, with 5 bases between them. Looked up from germline, CDR1 is SGHKS and CDR2 is YYEKEE (reference sequence). CDR3 length: 13 amino acids.

This clone was picked up a small number of times. The V call is TRBV7-2, the J call TRBJ2-1; 15 positions match TRBD2. The junction had 5 bases not matched to a gene; V was cut back by 1 base and J by 4 bases. This CDR3 comprises 18 residues. Germline V gene lookup returns CDR1 SGHTA and CDR2 FQGNSA. Written as DNA, the CDR3 is TGTGCCAGCAGCTTAGAGGGGACTAGCGGGAGGTATTACAATGAGCAGTTCTTC. As protein: CASSLEGTSGRYYNEQFF.